The sample holds a few counts of the clone carrying this TCR beta chain. This specimen comes from a study of blood T cell repertoires in COVID-19. Study details: Acute and convalescent COVID-19 specimens originated in the United States, Italy and Spain. The cDNA or gDNA used as material had been derived from T cells, B-cell-depleted T cells, or PBMCs.

As handled by the study authors: Estimates of nucleated cell counts were drawn from the amplification of reference gene primers. Here immunoSEQ multiplex PCR was the method, and the copy in TCRdb shows in-frame clones only, minus some. The DNA gave D and trimming, while V, J and clone size come from that table. The sample lists some 150,000 clones; 77% were seen once. The material sequenced was peripheral blood. This sequence originates from a woman in her fifties or sixties with active or convalescent COVID-19.

CDR3 protein: CASSYGEVYGYTF. The CDR3 nucleotides read TGTGCCAGCAGCTACGGGGAGGTCTATGGCTACACCTTC. The chain has TRBV5-6 and TRBJ1-2; D unresolved. Germline CDR1 and CDR2: SGHDT and YYEEEE. CDR3 size: 13 residues. Trimming removed 3 bases from V and 4 bases from J, with 10 bases in between. Supplemented by reference TRBV5-6 and TRBJ1-2, the full variable domain reads DAGVTQSPTHLIKTRGQQVTLRCSPKSGHDTVSWYQQALGQGPQFIFQYYEEEERQRGNFPDRFSGHQFPNYSSELNVNALLLGDSALYLCASSYGEVYGYTFGSGTRLTVV.